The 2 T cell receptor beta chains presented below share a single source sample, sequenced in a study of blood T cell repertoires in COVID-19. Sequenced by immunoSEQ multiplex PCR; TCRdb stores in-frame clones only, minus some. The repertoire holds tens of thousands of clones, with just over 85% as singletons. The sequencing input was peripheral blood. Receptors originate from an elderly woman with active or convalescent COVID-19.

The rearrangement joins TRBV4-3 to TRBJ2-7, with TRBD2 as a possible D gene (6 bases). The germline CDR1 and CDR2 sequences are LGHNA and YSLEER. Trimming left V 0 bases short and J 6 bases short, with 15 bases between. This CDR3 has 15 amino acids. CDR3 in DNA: TGCGCCAGCAGCCAAGATAGACTAGTCGTCCTCGAGCAGTACTTC. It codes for CASSQDRLVVLEQYF.

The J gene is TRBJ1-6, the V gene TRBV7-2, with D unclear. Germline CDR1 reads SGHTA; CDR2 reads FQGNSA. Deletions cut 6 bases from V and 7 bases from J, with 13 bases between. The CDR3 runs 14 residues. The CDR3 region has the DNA TGTGCCAGCAGAAGACCCGCGGGGAATTCACCCCTCCACTTT. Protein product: CASRRPAGNSPLHF.